One sample yielded the 5 T cell receptor beta chains listed below, sequenced in a study of long-term antiretroviral therapy in people with HIV. With survey level as its setting, the immunoSEQ assay was v3.0. TCRdb keeps only in-frame clones here, not all; method: immunoSEQ multiplex PCR. The table includes just under 35,000 clones, about 88% detected once. The source was unsorted PBMCs, collected 2.8 years before starting antiretroviral therapy. Receptors were obtained from a woman aged 25 to 39 with HIV.

The V and J genes are TRBV9 and TRBJ1-2; possible D gene TRBD1, 6 bases. The CDR3 sequence is 14 residues long. Per the germline V gene, CDR1 is SGDLS and CDR2 is YYNGEE. V lost 4 bases and J lost 8, with 18 bases in between. This chain's CDR3 is CASSNVSGVRGYTF. As DNA, the CDR3 is TGTGCCAGCAGCAACGTCTCAGGGGTTCGCGGCTACACCTTC.

The genes are TRBV2 and TRBJ2-3, with 12 bases fitting TRBD2. Germline V gene data show CDR1 as SNHLY and CDR2 as FYNNEI. V was clipped by 5 bases and J by 6 bases; unmatched bases: 6. This CDR3 comprises 15 residues. The CDR3 protein is CASSLAGGPRDTQYF. CDR3 bases: TGTGCCAGCAGTCTAGCGGGGGGGCCACGGGATACGCAGTATTTT.

This chain uses TRBV12-5 with TRBJ2-1; 9 bases align to TRBD2. The germline CDR1 and CDR2 sequences are LGHNT and FRNRAP. V gave up 1 base and J gave up 4 bases; unmatched junction bases: 5. The CDR3 loop spans 16 amino acids. This chain's CDR3 is CASGLGLAAIYNEQFF. CDR3 sequence (DNA): TGTGCTAGTGGTTTGGGACTAGCGGCAATTTACAATGAGCAGTTCTTC. Full variable domain (remainder filled in from reference TRBV12-5 and TRBJ2-1): DARVTQTPRHKVTEMGQEVTMRCQPILGHNTVFWYRQTMMQGLELLAYFRNRAPLDDSGMPKDRFSAEMPDATLATLKIQPSEPRDSAVYFCASGLGLAAIYNEQFFGPGTRLTVL.

The chain carries TRBV19 and TRBJ1-3; no clear D. The CDR3 has 15 amino acids. V was cut by 2 bases and J by 1 base, with 9 bases left in between. Germline V CDR1 and CDR2: LNHDA, SQIVND (reference sequence). The CDR3 coding sequence is TGTGCCAGTAGTATAAACAGCTTTTCTGGAAACACCATATATTTT. This codes for CASSINSFSGNTIYF.

The V gene is TRBV5-6, the J gene TRBJ2-3; D unclear. CDR1 is SGHDT and CDR2 is YYEEEE in the germline V gene. CDR3 length: 15 amino acids. The V end lost 4 bases, the J end lost 2 bases, and 14 bases lay between the germline ends. CDR3 residues: CASSPGSSDTDTQYF. CDR3 nucleotides: TGTGCCAGCAGCCCCGGGTCTTCAGACACAGATACGCAGTATTTT.